The rows below give T cell receptor beta chains drawn from one sample of a study of blood T cell repertoires in COVID-19. The method was immunoSEQ multiplex PCR; TCRdb's version includes in-frame clones alone and lacks a portion of them. Here the sample spans about 190,000 clones, 80% to 90% being singletons. Specimen: peripheral blood. These receptors were taken from a man aged 45 to 65 with active or convalescent COVID-19. The CDR3 runs from the conserved cysteine through the conserved F or W. A D gene is named only where the DNA matches it firmly. Clone size is shown for a subset of rows, as once, few, many or a class of expanded clone.

d_call,j_call,v_call,clone_size,cdr3_nt,cdr3_aa
TRBD1,TRBJ2-3,TRBV28,-,TGTGCCAGCAGTAGGGGGCAGGGCAGAGATACGCAGTATTTT,CASSRGQGRDTQYF
-,TRBJ1-1,TRBV18,once,TGTGCCAGCTCACCACCGTCCAGGGCCACTGAAGCTTTCTTT,CASSPPSRATEAFF
TRBD1,TRBJ2-7,TRBV28,-,TGTGCCAGCACCGATCCTCCGGGACAGGGGGCCCACGAGCAGTACTTC,CASTDPPGQGAHEQYF
-,TRBJ2-1,TRBV7-2,-,TGTGCCAGCAGCTCACTCCCCGCTCCCTTCTCCTACAATGAGCAGTTCTTC,CASSSLPAPFSYNEQFF
-,TRBJ1-1,TRBV7-9,-,TGTGCCAGCAGCTTAGATCACAGGCTGGGAGCTTTCTTT,CASSLDHRLGAFF
-,TRBJ2-5,TRBV21-1,-,TGTGCCAGCAGCAAAGGGAGACAGGGGGCTTTTCCTAAAGAGACCCAGTACTTC,CASSKGRQGAFPKETQYF
-,TRBJ2-7,TRBV19,-,TGTGCCAGTAGCTCACAGGGATCAGGCGAGCAGTACTTC,CASSSQGSGEQYF
TRBD1,TRBJ1-2,TRBV27,-,TGTGCCAGCAGTTTTCTTACACAGGGGGCGGACTATGGCTACACCTTC,CASSFLTQGADYGYTF
TRBD1,TRBJ1-5,TRBV7-9,once,TGTGCCAGCAGCTTGGGGACAGGGGGCGTGAGTAATCAGCCCCAGCATTTT,CASSLGTGGVSNQPQHF
-,TRBJ1-2,TRBV5-1,-,TGCGCCAGCAGCAACTGGGACTCGACAGCAGGCTACACCTTC,CASSNWDSTAGYTF
-,TRBJ2-1,TRBV19,-,TGTGCCAGTAGTTCGGGGGGCGGATTGTCGGATCCATACAATGAGCAGTTCTTC,CASSSGGGLSDPYNEQFF
-,TRBJ2-2,TRBV19,-,TGTGCCAGTAGTTCACGCCGGACAGCGAACACCGGGGAGCTGTTTTTT,CASSSRRTANTGELFF
-,TRBJ2-3,TRBV24-1,-,TGTGCCACCAGTGATCCGCGGGACTCCACAGATACGCAGTATTTT,CATSDPRDSTDTQYF
-,TRBJ1-1,TRBV11-2,-,TGTGCCAGCAGCTTACGGGCAGGGTTGGGTGAAGCTTTCTTT,CASSLRAGLGEAFF
TRBD1,TRBJ2-7,TRBV9,once,TGTGCCAGCAGCGTAGTGGGGGACAGTGGCGAGCAGTACTTC,CASSVVGDSGEQYF
-,TRBJ2-1,TRBV5-6,-,TGTGCCAGCAGCTCCGTCCGACAGGTTCGTACCTACAATGAGCAGTTCTTC,CASSSVRQVRTYNEQFF
-,TRBJ2-7,TRBV9,-,TGTGCCAGCAGCGGAGGGCCGGGGTCCTACGAGCAGTACTTC,CASSGGPGSYEQYF
TRBD1,TRBJ1-2,TRBV29-1,-,TGCAGCGTTGAAGGAAGACAGGGCAACTATGGCTACACCTTC,CSVEGRQGNYGYTF
-,TRBJ1-2,TRBV28,-,TGTGCCAGCAGTCAACTATTGGGACAAAACTATGGCTACACCTTC,CASSQLLGQNYGYTF
TRBD1,TRBJ1-2,TRBV30,-,TGTGCCTGGAGTGTATGGGCAGGGGGCGGCTATGGCTACACCTTC,CAWSVWAGGGYGYTF
TRBD2,TRBJ2-1,TRBV19,-,TGTGCCAGTACCCAAACGCTCCCGGGACTAGCGGGAGGAGGCAATGAGCAGTTCTTC,CASTQTLPGLAGGGNEQFF
-,TRBJ2-1,TRBV19,-,TGTGCCAGTAGAACGAAAGGGGTTGGGGACAATGAGCAGTTCTTC,CASRTKGVGDNEQFF
-,TRBJ2-1,TRBV6-6,-,TGTGCCAGCAGCCACCCAGGGGAACGGTCCTACAATGAGCAGTTCTTC,CASSHPGERSYNEQFF
-,TRBJ1-2,TRBV29-1,-,TGCAGCGTTGCCCCCGGTGCTAACTATGGCTACACCTTC,CSVAPGANYGYTF
TRBD1,TRBJ1-5,TRBV6-1,-,TGTGCCAGCAGTGCAGCCGACAGGGGCCAGCCCCAGCATTTT,CASSAADRGQPQHF
-,TRBJ1-1,TRBV18,once,TGTGCCAGCTCACCAGGGACACAGACAACAGGAGCTTTCTTT,CASSPGTQTTGAFF
-,TRBJ1-5,TRBV6-5,once,TGTGCCAGCAGTACAGGGATTAGCAATCAGCCCCAGCATTTT,CASSTGISNQPQHF
TRBD1,TRBJ1-1,TRBV30,-,TGTGCCTGGAGGGGGGCGACAGGGCTGGGAGCTTTCTTT,CAWRGATGLGAFF
-,TRBJ2-3,TRBV7-9,-,TGTGCCAGCAGCCCCGCCGGAGGGTGGGTTGATACGCAGTATTTT,CASSPAGGWVDTQYF
-,TRBJ1-6,TRBV29-1,-,TGCAGCGTCCCCAAGGGAGAACGGGCCTTACAAGCACCCCTCCACTTT,CSVPKGERALQAPLHF
-,TRBJ1-6,TRBV15,-,TGTGCCACCAGCAGAGAGCTATATAATTCACCCCTCCACTTT,CATSRELYNSPLHF
-,TRBJ2-5,TRBV4-3,-,TGCGCCAGCAGCCAGGCCCAGGGAACACAAGAGACCCAGTACTTC,CASSQAQGTQETQYF
-,TRBJ2-5,TRBV10-2,-,TGCGCCAGCAGTGAGTCTAACAGGGAAGAGACCCAGTACTTC,CASSESNREETQYF
-,TRBJ2-7,TRBV4-1,-,TGCGCCAGCAGCCAAGTGATCCTAGCCTACGAGCAGTACTTC,CASSQVILAYEQYF
TRBD2,TRBJ2-5,TRBV18,many,TGTGCCAGCTCACCACTAGCGGGGGGGCGGGAGACCCAGTACTTC,CASSPLAGGRETQYF
-,TRBJ2-1,TRBV5-1,-,TGCGCCAGCAGCTTGAATCGTGGGGGGGCGAGCTCCTACAATGAGCAGTTCTTC,CASSLNRGGASSYNEQFF
-,TRBJ2-1,TRBV14,once,TGTGCCAGCAGCCAAGACAAAGGGGTGTTGTGGGATGAGCAGTTCTTC,CASSQDKGVLWDEQFF
-,TRBJ2-5,TRBV18,-,TGTGCCAGCTCAGGGCTCCGTACGGAGACCCAGTACTTC,CASSGLRTETQYF
-,TRBJ1-1,TRBV7-9,-,TGTGCCAGCAGCTTGACTGACAGGTTCACTGAAGCTTTCTTT,CASSLTDRFTEAFF
-,TRBJ1-1,TRBV27,-,TGTGCCAGCGGACCAAACAGGGCGACTGAAGCTTTCTTT,CASGPNRATEAFF